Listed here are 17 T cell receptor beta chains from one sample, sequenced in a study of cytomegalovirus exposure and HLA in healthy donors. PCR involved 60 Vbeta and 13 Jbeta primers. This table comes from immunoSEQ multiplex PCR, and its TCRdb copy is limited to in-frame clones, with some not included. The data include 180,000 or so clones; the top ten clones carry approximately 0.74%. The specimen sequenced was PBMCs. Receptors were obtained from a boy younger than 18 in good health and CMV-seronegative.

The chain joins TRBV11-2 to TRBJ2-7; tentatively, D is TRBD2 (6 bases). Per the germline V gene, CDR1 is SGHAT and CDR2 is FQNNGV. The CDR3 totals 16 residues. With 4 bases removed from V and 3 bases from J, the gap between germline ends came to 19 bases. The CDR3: CASSSGGAGPLYEQYF. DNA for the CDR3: TGTGCCAGCAGCTCAGGCGGGGCAGGACCCCTCTACGAGCAGTACTTC.

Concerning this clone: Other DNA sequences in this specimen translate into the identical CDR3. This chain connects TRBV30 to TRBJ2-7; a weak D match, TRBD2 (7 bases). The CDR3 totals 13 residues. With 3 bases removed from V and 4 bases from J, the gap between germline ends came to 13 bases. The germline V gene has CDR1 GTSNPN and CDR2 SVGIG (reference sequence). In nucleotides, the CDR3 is TGTGCCTGGAGCAGGGGAGGGACATACGAGCAGTACTTC. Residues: CAWSRGGTYEQYF.

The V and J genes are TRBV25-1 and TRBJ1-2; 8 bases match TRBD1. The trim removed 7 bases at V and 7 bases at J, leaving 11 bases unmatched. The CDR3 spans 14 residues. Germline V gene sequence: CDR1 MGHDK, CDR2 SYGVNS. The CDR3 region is CASKGAGGKGGYTF. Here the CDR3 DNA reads TGTGCCAGCAAGGGGGCAGGGGGCAAGGGTGGCTACACCTTC.

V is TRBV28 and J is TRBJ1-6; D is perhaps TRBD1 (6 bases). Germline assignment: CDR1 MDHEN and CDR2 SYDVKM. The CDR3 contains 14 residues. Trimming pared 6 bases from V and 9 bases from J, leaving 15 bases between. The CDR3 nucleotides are TGTGCCAGCAGGTCAACAGGGTCTGTTTCACCCCTCCACTTT. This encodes CASRSTGSVSPLHF.

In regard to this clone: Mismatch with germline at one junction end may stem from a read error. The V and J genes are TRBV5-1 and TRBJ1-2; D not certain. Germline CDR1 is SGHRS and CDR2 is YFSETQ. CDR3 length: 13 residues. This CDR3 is CASSLETDYGYTF. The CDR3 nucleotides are TGCGCCAGCAGTTTGGAGACTGACTATGGCTACACCTTC.

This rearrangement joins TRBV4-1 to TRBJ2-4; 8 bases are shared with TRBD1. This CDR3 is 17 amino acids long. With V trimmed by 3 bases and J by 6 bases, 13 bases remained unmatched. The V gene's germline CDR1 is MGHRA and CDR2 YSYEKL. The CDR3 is CASSHGTGGDPRNIQYF. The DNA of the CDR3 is TGCGCCAGCAGCCACGGTACAGGGGGTGACCCCAGAAACATTCAGTACTTC.

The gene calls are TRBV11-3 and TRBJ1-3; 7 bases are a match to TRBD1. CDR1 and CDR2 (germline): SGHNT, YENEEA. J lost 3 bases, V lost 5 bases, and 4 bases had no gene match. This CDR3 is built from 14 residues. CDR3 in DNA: TGTGCCAGCAGCATGGACAGGAATGGAAACACCATATATTTT. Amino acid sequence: CASSMDRNGNTIYF.

The CDR3 loop is CASSQARQGYNEQFF. CDR3 DNA: TGCGCCAGCAGCCAAGCAAGGCAGGGATACAATGAGCAGTTCTTC. The chain joins TRBV4-3 to TRBJ2-1; weak D call: TRBD1 (5 bases). The germline V gene encodes CDR1 LGHNA and CDR2 YSLEER. The V and J ends lost 1 base and 4 bases respectively, with 11 bases between them. The CDR3 is 15 amino acids.

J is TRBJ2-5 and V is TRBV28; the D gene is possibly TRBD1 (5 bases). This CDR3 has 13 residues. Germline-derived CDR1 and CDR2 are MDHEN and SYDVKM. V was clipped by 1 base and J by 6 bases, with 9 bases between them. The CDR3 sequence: CASSLLQEKTQYF. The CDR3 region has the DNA TGTGCCAGCAGTTTATTACAGGAAAAGACCCAGTACTTC.

CDR3 DNA: TGTGCCAGCTCCCTATCCGCGGGGGAACAAGAGACCCAGTACTTC. Encoded protein: CASSLSAGEQETQYF. This rearrangement joins TRBV9 to TRBJ2-5; TRBD2 matches 7 bases. Germline V CDR1 and CDR2: SGDLS, YYNGEE. CDR3 length: 15 residues. Losses at the gene ends were 7 bases for V and 2 bases for J; bases not matched to a gene: 11.

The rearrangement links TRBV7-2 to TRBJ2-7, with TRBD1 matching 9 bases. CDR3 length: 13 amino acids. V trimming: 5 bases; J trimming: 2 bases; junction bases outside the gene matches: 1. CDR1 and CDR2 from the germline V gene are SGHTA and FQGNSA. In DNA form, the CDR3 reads TGTGCCAGCAGCCGGGACAGGGCCTACGAGCAGTACTTC. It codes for CASSRDRAYEQYF.

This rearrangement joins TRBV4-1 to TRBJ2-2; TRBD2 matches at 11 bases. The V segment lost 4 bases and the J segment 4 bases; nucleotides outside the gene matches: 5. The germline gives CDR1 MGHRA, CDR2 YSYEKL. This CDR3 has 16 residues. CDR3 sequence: CASSPLAGDSTGELFF. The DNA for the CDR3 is TGCGCCAGCAGCCCACTAGCGGGGGATTCCACCGGGGAGCTGTTTTTT.

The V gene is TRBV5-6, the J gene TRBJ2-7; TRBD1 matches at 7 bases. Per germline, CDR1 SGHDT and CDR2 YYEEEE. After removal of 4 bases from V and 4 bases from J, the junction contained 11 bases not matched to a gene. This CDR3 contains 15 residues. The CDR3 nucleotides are TGTGCCAGCAGCAACACCGGGACAGTCTCTTACGAGCAGTACTTC. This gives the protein CASSNTGTVSYEQYF.

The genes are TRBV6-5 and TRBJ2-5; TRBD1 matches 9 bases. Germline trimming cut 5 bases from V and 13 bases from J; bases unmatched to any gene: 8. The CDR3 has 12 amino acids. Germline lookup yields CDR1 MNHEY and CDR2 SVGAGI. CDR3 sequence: CASSTPRTGVYF. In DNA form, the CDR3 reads TGTGCCAGCAGTACACCTCGGACAGGGGTGTACTTC.

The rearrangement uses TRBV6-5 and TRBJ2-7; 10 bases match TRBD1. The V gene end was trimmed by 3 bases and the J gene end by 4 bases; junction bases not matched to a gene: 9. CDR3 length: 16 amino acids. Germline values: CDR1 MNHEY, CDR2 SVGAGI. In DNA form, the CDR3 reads TGTGCCAGCAGTTATAGGACCGGGACAGGGGTTTACGAGCAGTACTTC. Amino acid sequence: CASSYRTGTGVYEQYF.

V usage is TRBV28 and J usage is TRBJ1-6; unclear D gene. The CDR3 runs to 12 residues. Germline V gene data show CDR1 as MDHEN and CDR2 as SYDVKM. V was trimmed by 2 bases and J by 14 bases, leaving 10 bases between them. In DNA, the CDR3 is TGTGCCAGCAGTTTAGCTCTAGCGGCCCTCCACTTT. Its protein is CASSLALAALHF.

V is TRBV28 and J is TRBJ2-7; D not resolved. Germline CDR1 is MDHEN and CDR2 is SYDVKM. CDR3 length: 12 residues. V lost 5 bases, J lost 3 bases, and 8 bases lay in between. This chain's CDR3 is CASSLQIYEQYF. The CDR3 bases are TGTGCCAGCAGTCTACAGATCTACGAGCAGTACTTC.